Included here is one T cell receptor (beta chain) sequence, with context. This clonotype occurred a few times. Its antigen is currently not known. Base qualities are not provided; no much larger clone lies one nucleotide away. The meaning of the sample's treatment or condition label: allogeneic hematopoietic cell transplantation with graft depleted of TCRalphabeta T cells and CD19 B cells. Transplant recipients were children who received TCRalphabeta/CD19-depleted allogeneic hematopoietic cell grafts. This record comes from a study of T-cell reconstitution after alpha-beta-depleted transplantation in children (dated by TCRdb to between 2015 and 2016). A note on the overall study: The study quantitatively tracked T-cell immune reconstitution after TCRalphabeta/CD19-depleted allogeneic hematopoietic cell transplantation in children using TCR repertoire profiling.

The library was obtained by PCR. Sequenced on an Illumina HiSeq 2500. To normalize quantification of the TCRbeta repertoire, the TCR libraries were built with molecular barcoding that relied on unique molecular identifiers. TCRdb trimmed public reads at Q25 via fastp, called clones via MiXCR and kept in-frame beta chains. Entries that share a CDR3 protein sequence are merged under the most common genes and DNA. The sample records fewer than 550,000 distinct CDR3 sequences, over 9.5% of which are singletons. Less than 15% of the sample is held by the ten biggest clonotypes. V sheds 4 bases and J sheds 4 bases, leaving 9 bases between their ends. Reading from cysteine to phenylalanine, the CDR3 counts 13 amino acids. The only DNA kept is the CDR3, 39 bases in frame from the first base. Overall results and qualifications from the work: Hyperexpanded clone frequencies declined over subsequent months; after one year, T-cell counts and TCRbeta diversity were mostly attributed to newly produced T cells. The apparently early recovery of alphabetaT-cell counts about two months after transplant reportedly depended on only several hundred rapidly expanded clones that came from non-depleted graft cells. The high TCRbeta diversity at day 60 in some patients was ascribed to recipient T cells and intrathymic progenitors that had survived conditioning.

The chain is encoded by TRBV12-3 or TRBV12-4 joined to TRBJ2-3; the D gene is unclear. This receptor was obtained from a female patient between 2 and 15 years old who had a stem cell transplant for aplastic anemia, so the T cells may come from the graft donor. Sequenced material: PBMCs, mostly from graft donor cells, taken 180 days after TCRalphabeta/CD19-depleted stem cell transplant. The CDR3 has the sequence CASSSNSADTQYF. The DNA is as follows: TGTGCCAGCAGTTCCAACTCCGCAGATACGCAGTATTTT.